This passage covers 19 T cell receptor beta chains from one sample sequenced in a study of siplizumab effects on memory and regulatory T cells. Using immunoSEQ multiplex PCR, the repertoire was profiled, and TCRdb retains in-frame clones only, with some absent. The sample shows 95,000 to 100,000 clones, 92% of them seen only once. Sequencing was performed on non-Treg CD4+ T cells sorted from blood. The origin of the receptors is a human donor in good health.

CDR3 bases: TGTGCCAGCAAATTTAGTCCGAACACCGGGGAGCTGTTTTTT. Translated, it gives CASKFSPNTGELFF. The chain carries TRBV6-5 and TRBJ2-2; no reliable D call. Germline V gene sequence: CDR1 MNHEY, CDR2 SVGAGI. This CDR3 has 14 amino acids. Trimming stripped 7 bases from V and 0 bases from J, with 9 bases between.

The chain joins TRBV7-2 to TRBJ2-5; 7 bases match TRBD1. V lost 5 bases and J lost 7; bases outside the gene matches: 13. The CDR3 runs 15 residues. In germline, CDR1 is SGHTA, CDR2 FQGNSA. The CDR3 DNA is TGTGCCAGCAGCCCGTCAGTACAGGGGTACGGGACCCAGTACTTC. This sequence encodes CASSPSVQGYGTQYF.

This clone was detected only a few times. The rearrangement joins TRBV30 to TRBJ1-5, with 9 positions matching TRBD1. After removal of 0 bases from V and 9 bases from J, the junction contained 6 bases not matched to a gene. CDR1 and CDR2 (germline): GTSNPN, SVGIG (reference sequence). CDR3 length equals 14 residues. CDR3 amino acids: CAWSVGGQGRPQHF. The CDR3 DNA follows: TGTGCCTGGAGTGTAGGGGGACAGGGTAGGCCCCAGCATTTT. Based on the CDR3 plus reference TRBV30 and TRBJ1-5, the full variable domain is SQTIHQWPATLVQPVGSPLSLECTVEGTSNPNLYWYRQAAGRGLQLLFYSVGIGQISSEVPQNLSASRPQDRQFILSSKKLLLSDSGFYLCAWSVGGQGRPQHFGDGTRLSIL.

The chain has TRBV5-1 and TRBJ1-6; D call uncertain. The germline V gene has CDR1 SGHRS and CDR2 YFSETQ. The ends were cut back, 0 bases at V and 7 bases at J, with 5 bases in the middle. This CDR3 has 13 residues. In nucleotides, the CDR3 is TGCGCCAGCAGCTTGGCCCGGAATTCACCCCTCCACTTT. As protein: CASSLARNSPLHF.

This clone was detected a few times. J is TRBJ2-6 and V is TRBV19, with D maybe TRBD1 (5 bases). Trimming removed 5 bases from V and 2 bases from J, with 13 bases in between. The CDR3 is 16 residues long. From germline, CDR1 is LNHDA and CDR2 SQIVND (reference sequence). The CDR3 coding sequence is TGTGCCAGTAGTCAGCAGGGTATGGCTGGGGCCAACGTCCTGACTTTC. Its translation is CASSQQGMAGANVLTF.

V and J are TRBV7-9 and TRBJ2-1; D uncertain. Germline V gene lookup returns CDR1 SEHNR and CDR2 FQNEAQ (reference sequence). With 5 bases removed from V and 2 bases from J, the gap between germline ends came to 4 bases. This CDR3 is 12 amino acids long. CDR3 protein: CASSRTYNEQFF. The CDR3 bases are TGTGCCAGCAGCCGTACCTACAATGAGCAGTTCTTC.

CDR3 bases: TGTGCCAGCACCCCCTCTCGTAACTATGGCTACACCTTC. Translating it yields CASTPSRNYGYTF. The rearrangement joins TRBV28 to TRBJ1-2; D is undetermined. Germline V lookup: CDR1 MDHEN, CDR2 SYDVKM. The CDR3 length is 13 residues. V lost 7 bases to trimming and J lost 1 base, with 10 bases between them.

This sequence joins TRBV5-1 and TRBJ2-1; D gene ambiguous. CDR3 length: 15 residues. Germline CDR1 reads SGHRS; CDR2 reads YFSETQ. V lost 4 bases, J lost 0 bases, and 11 bases lay in between. CDR3 region: CASSIDLSSYNEQFF. The CDR3 DNA follows: TGCGCCAGCAGCATCGACCTGAGCTCCTACAATGAGCAGTTCTTC.

The chain employs TRBV27 and TRBJ1-2; D is undetermined. Germline CDR1 reads MNHEY; CDR2 reads SMNVEV (reference sequence). Between the trimmed V and J ends, which lost 5 bases and 5 bases, there was a span of 15 bases. The CDR3 consists of 14 residues. CDR3 sequence: CASSPQSLSYGYTF. The CDR3 DNA sequence: TGTGCCAGCAGTCCCCAATCCCTCTCATATGGCTACACCTTC.

The chain is built from TRBV28 and TRBJ1-1; 8 bases match TRBD1. Germline V CDR1 and CDR2: MDHEN, SYDVKM. The CDR3 extends over 14 amino acids. V shed 4 bases, J shed 10 bases, and the junction held 11 bases outside the gene matches. The chain's CDR3 is CASSSTGTGPRAFF. In DNA, the CDR3 is TGTGCCAGCAGTTCAACCGGGACAGGCCCCAGAGCTTTCTTT.

Written as DNA, the CDR3 is TGTGCCAGCAGCTTAACGGGACAGAAAGTTGAAGCTTTCTTT. Its translation: CASSLTGQKVEAFF. The chain has TRBV9 and TRBJ1-1; TRBD1 matches 7 bases. This CDR3 region has 14 residues. Germline CDR1 SGDLS, CDR2 YYNGEE. Unmatched junction bases numbered 10, after V lost 4 bases and J lost 7 bases.

Details on this clone: One end of the junction fails to match germline, which may point to a read error. This chain connects TRBV9 to TRBJ2-7, with 7 positions matching TRBD1. Per the germline V gene, CDR1 is SGDLS and CDR2 is YYNGEE. The CDR3 has 15 residues. The CDR3 coding sequence is TGTGCCAGCAGCGCCCGGGACAGTAACTCCTACAAGCAGTACTTC. This encodes CASSARDSNSYKQYF.

This sequence joins TRBV2 and TRBJ2-5; D is undetermined. V gave up 8 bases and J gave up 2 bases, with 12 bases separating them. The CDR3 spans 13 residues. Germline CDR1 and CDR2: SNHLY and FYNNEI. CDR3 nucleotides: TGTGCCAGCTCCCCCCGGGCACAAGAGACCCAGTACTTC. Protein product: CASSPRAQETQYF.

The chain recombines TRBV30 with TRBJ2-7, with 7 bases lining up with TRBD1. After removal of 5 bases from V and 3 bases from J, the junction contained 7 bases not matched to a gene. The CDR3 has 13 residues. From germline, CDR1 is GTSNPN and CDR2 SVGIG (reference sequence). The CDR3 DNA reads as TGTGCCTGGGCCCGGGACAGCGACTACGAGCAGTACTTC. Translating gives CAWARDSDYEQYF.

There are a few counts of this clone. J is TRBJ2-7 and V is TRBV7-2, with 8 nucleotides matching TRBD1. CDR3 size: 13 residues. V shed 5 bases and J 3 bases; nucleotides not matched to a gene: 3. CDR1 is SGHTA and CDR2 is FQGNSA in the germline V gene. In DNA, the CDR3 is TGTGCCAGCAGCCATGGACAGGGCTACGAGCAGTACTTC. It is translated as CASSHGQGYEQYF. Based on the CDR3 plus reference TRBV7-2 and TRBJ2-7, the full variable domain is GAGVSQSPSNKVTEKGKDVELRCDPISGHTALYWYRQSLGQGLEFLIYFQGNSAPDKSGLPSDRFSAERTGGSVSTLTIQRTQQEDSAVYLCASSHGQGYEQYFGPGTRLTVT.

This clone occurred a few times. V usage is TRBV6-5 and J usage is TRBJ2-7; D is possibly TRBD2 (6 bases). The V gene lost 5 bases and the J gene lost 3 bases, with 11 bases spanning the gap. This CDR3 is built from 13 residues. Germline lookup yields CDR1 MNHEY and CDR2 SVGAGI. CDR3 loop: CASSRGTGYEQYF. CDR3 DNA sequence: TGTGCCAGCAGTCGCGGGACCGGCTACGAGCAGTACTTC.

The gene calls are TRBV7-9 and TRBJ2-3; unclear D gene. Trimming removed 8 bases from V and 1 base from J, with 13 bases in between. The CDR3 runs to 14 residues. Germline V gene data show CDR1 as SEHNR and CDR2 as FQNEAQ (reference sequence). CDR3: CASFRAGGTDTQYF. The CDR3 nucleotides are TGTGCCAGCTTTCGGGCAGGCGGCACAGATACGCAGTATTTT.

The chain has TRBV7-2 and TRBJ2-3, with D unresolved. Trimming left V 4 bases short and J 2 bases short, with 10 bases between. The CDR3 consists of 14 residues. Germline CDR1 SGHTA, CDR2 FQGNSA. The CDR3 DNA sequence: TGTGCCAGCAGCTCATCTAGGTCCACAGATACGCAGTATTTT. Its protein is CASSSSRSTDTQYF.

The chain has TRBV10-1 and TRBJ2-7; possibly TRBD1 for D (5 bases). The germline gives CDR1 WNHNN, CDR2 SYGVQD (reference sequence). The CDR3 contains 12 residues. V lost 3 bases, J lost 2 bases, and 5 bases lay in between. CDR3 DNA: TGCGCCAGCAGTGAAGGGGCCTACGAGCAGTACTTC. Amino acid sequence: CASSEGAYEQYF.